Listed here is a single T cell receptor beta chain. Source study methods: Estimation of nucleated cell counts was performed using reference gene primer amplification. The protocol was immunoSEQ multiplex PCR, while the TCRdb copy is restricted to in-frame clones and leaves out a portion. D and trimming were read from the DNA, whereas the V and J calls and clone size are those reported in that table. The table has about 150,000 clones, over 90% seen once. This record comes from a study of blood T cell repertoires in COVID-19. Study as a whole: COVID-19 samples collected from the United States, Italy and Spain covered acute and convalescent phases. Sources were T cells, B-cell-depleted T cells, or PBMCs; the material itself was cDNA or gDNA.

V was cut by 3 bases and J by 5 bases, with 14 bases left in between. Per the germline V gene, CDR1 is SEHNR and CDR2 is FQNEAQ (reference sequence). The CDR3 consists of 15 residues. Sequencing input: peripheral blood. The sequence was obtained from a man between 45 and 60 years old with acute or convalescent COVID-19. The V call is TRBV7-9, the J call TRBJ2-1; D might be TRBD1 (7 bases). CDR3 sequence (DNA): TGTGCCAGCAGCTTTTTACAGGGGAGGCACAATGAGCAGTTCTTC. Translated: CASSFLQGRHNEQFF.